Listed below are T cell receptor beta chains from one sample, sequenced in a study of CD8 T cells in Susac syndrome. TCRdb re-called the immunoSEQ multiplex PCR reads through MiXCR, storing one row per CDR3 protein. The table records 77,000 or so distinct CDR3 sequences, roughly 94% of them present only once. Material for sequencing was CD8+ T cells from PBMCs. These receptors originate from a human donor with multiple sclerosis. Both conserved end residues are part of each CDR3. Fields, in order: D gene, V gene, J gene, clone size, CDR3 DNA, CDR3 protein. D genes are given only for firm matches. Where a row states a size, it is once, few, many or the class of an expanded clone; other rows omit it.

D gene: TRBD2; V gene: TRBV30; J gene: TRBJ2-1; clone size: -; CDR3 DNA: TGTGCCTGGAGTACCAGCGGGGCCTCCTCCTACAATGAGCAGTTCTTC; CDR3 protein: CAWSTSGASSYNEQFF
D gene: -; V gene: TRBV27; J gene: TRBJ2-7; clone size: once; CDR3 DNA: TGTGCCAGCAGCCGTCGTTTGGGGTGGGAGCAGTACTTC; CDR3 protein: CASSRRLGWEQYF
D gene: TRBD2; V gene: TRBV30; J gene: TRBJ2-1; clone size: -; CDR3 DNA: TGTGCCTGGAGTCTATGTACGAGTGTGAGGGAGGGGTCTTCCGGTGAGCAGTTCTTC; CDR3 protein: CAWSLCTSVREGSSGEQFF
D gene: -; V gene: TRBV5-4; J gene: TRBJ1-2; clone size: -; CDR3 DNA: TGTGCCAGCAGTCCAGGGGAAGCTAACTATGGCTACACCTTC; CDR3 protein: CASSPGEANYGYTF
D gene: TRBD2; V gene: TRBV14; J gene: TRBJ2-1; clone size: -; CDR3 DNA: TGTGCCAGCAGCGCCGCATCTCGGGAGGCCCCCTACAATGAGCAGTTCTTC; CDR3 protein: CASSAASREAPYNEQFF
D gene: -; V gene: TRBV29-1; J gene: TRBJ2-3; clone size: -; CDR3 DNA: TGCAGCGTTGAATCCGGAGCCAGTACGCAGTATTTT; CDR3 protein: CSVESGASTQYF
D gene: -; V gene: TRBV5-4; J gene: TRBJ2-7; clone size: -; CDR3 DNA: TGTGCCAGCAGCTTCGGGGAGGCCGGCGAGCAGTACTTC; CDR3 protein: CASSFGEAGEQYF
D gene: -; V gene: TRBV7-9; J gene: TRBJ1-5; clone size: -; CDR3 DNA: TGTGCCAGCAGCCGGGGACGGATAAATCAGCCCCAGCATTTT; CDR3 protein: CASSRGRINQPQHF
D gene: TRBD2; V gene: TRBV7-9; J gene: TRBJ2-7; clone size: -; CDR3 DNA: TGTGCCAGCAGCTCCCAGGGAGGGTACGAGCAGTACTTC; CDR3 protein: CASSSQGGYEQYF
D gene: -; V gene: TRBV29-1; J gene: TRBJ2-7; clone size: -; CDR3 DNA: TGCAGCGTTGAAAAAGGGGACTACGAGCAGTACTTC; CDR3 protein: CSVEKGDYEQYF
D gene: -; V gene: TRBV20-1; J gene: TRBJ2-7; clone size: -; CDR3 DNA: TGCAGTGCTACTGGTATGGGGGGAAGATCTTACGAGCAGTACTTC; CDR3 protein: CSATGMGGRSYEQYF
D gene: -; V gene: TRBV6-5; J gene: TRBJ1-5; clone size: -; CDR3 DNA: TGTGCCAGCAGTTACATCGGGGGCGGACAGCCCCAGCATTTT; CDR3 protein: CASSYIGGGQPQHF
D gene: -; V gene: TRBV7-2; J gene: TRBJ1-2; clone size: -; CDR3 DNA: TGTGCCAGCAGCTTTATCCCGGGACACCTCTATGGCTACACCTTC; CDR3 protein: CASSFIPGHLYGYTF
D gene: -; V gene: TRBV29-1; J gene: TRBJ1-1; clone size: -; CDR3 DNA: TGCAGCGTGTTGGATGTCTTCGGCACTGAAGCTTTCTTT; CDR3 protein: CSVLDVFGTEAFF
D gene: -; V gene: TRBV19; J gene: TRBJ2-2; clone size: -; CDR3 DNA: TGTGCCAGTAGTATGGGTTCTGGCGGGGAGCTGTTTTTT; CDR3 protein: CASSMGSGGELFF
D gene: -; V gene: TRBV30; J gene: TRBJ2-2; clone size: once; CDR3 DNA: TGTGCCTGGGGGGGGTTGTTGGAGGGCGCGAACACCGGGGAGCTGTTTTTT; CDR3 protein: CAWGGLLEGANTGELFF
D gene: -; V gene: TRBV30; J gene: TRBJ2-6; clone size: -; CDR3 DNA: TGTGCCTGGAGTGCCGACGGTTTCGGGGCCAACGTCCTGACTTTC; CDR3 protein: CAWSADGFGANVLTF
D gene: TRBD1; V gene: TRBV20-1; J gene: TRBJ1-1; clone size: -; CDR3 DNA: TGCAGTGCTAGAGGGGCAGGGGGCGCAGAGGACACTGAAGCTTTCTTT; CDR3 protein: CSARGAGGAEDTEAFF
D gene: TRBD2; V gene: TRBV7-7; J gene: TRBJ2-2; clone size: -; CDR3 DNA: TGTGCCAGCAGCTCGGGACTAGCGGGAGGGATTAACACCGGGGAGCTGTTTTTT; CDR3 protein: CASSSGLAGGINTGELFF
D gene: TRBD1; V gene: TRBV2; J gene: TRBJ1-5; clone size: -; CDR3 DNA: TGTGCCAGCAGTGGGGGGACAGGGAATCAACAGCCCCAGCATTTT; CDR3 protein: CASSGGTGNQQPQHF
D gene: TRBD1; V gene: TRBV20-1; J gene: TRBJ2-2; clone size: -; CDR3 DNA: TGCAGTGCCTATGGAAGAGGACAGGGGGCCCCCGGGGAGCTGTTTTTT; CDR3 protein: CSAYGRGQGAPGELFF
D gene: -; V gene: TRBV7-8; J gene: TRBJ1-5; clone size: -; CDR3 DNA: TGTGCCAGCAGCTTAGTCCCACATGCCGACGGGGCCAGCCAGCATTTT; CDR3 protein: CASSLVPHADGASQHF
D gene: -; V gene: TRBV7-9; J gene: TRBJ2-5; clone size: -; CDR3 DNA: TGTGCCAGCAGCGCGATGCCTCGGGCGGAGACCCAGTACTTC; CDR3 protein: CASSAMPRAETQYF
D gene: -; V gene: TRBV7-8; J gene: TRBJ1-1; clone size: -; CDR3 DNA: TGTGCCAGCAGTACAAGCCGTCACACTGAAGCTTTCTTT; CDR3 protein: CASSTSRHTEAFF